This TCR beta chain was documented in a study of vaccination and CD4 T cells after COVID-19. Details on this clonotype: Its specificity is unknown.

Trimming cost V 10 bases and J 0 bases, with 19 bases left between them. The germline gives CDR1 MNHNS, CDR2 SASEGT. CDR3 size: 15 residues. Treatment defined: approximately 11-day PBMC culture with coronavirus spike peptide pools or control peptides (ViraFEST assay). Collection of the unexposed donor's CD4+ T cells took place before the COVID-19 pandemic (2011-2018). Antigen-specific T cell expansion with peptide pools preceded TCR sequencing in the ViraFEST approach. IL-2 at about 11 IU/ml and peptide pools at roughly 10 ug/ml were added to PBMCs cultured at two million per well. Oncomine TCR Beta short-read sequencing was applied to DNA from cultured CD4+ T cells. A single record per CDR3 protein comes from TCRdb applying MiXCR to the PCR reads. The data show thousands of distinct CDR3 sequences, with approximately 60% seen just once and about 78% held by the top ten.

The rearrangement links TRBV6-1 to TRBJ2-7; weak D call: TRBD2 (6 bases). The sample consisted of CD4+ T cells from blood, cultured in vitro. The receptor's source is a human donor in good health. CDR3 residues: CATLMGGGSSYEQYF. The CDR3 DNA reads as TGTGCCACCCTCATGGGTGGGGGGTCCTCCTACGAGCAGTACTTC.